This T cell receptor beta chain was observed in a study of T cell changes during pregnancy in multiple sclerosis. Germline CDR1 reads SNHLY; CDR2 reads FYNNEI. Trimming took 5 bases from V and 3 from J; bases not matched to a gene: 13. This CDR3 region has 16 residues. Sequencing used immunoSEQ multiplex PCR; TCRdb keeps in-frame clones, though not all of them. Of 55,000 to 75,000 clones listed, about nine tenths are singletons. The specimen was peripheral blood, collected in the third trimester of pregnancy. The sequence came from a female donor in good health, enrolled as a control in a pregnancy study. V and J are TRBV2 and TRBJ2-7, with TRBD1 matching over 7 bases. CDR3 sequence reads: CASSREGGRAVYEQYF. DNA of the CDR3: TGTGCCAGCAGTCGGGAAGGGGGCCGGGCTGTCTACGAGCAGTACTTC. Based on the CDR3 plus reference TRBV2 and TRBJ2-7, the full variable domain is EPEVTQTPSHQVTQMGQEVILRCVPISNHLYFYWYRQILGQKVEFLVSFYNNEISEKSEIFDDQFSVERPDGSNFTLKIRSTKLEDSAMYFCASSREGGRAVYEQYFGPGTRLTVT.